This T cell receptor beta chain was sequenced during a study of shared clonotypes between healthy human individuals. Study-level findings and limits: Against clonotypes common to all four donors, non-shared ones had lower generation probabilities.

Germline values: CDR1 PRHDT, CDR2 FYEKMQ (reference sequence). This CDR3 is 14 amino acids long. Trimming removed 2 bases from V and 8 bases from J, with 14 bases in between. A note on this clone: What it binds is unknown.

As handled by the study authors: Filtering differed because ImmunoSEQ produced junction-only sequences that carried no quality scores. Method: immunoSEQ multiplex PCR; TCRdb's copy keeps in-frame clones and lacks some. V and J calls plus clone size are reproduced from that table; the DNA served to infer D and trimming. The sample lists millions of clones; around 90% were seen once. None of the donors, who were healthy HIV-negative adults, had recently had acute infections or vaccinations. The sequence was obtained from a man between 18 and 35 years old in good health. What was sequenced was naive CD4+ T cells sorted from blood. Described subset: CD45RA+ positively selected. This chain connects TRBV13 to TRBJ2-3, with D maybe TRBD2 (5 bases). This chain's CDR3 is CASSLSGRFLTQYF. In DNA form, the CDR3 reads TGTGCCAGCAGCTTAAGTGGGAGATTTCTTACGCAGTATTTT.